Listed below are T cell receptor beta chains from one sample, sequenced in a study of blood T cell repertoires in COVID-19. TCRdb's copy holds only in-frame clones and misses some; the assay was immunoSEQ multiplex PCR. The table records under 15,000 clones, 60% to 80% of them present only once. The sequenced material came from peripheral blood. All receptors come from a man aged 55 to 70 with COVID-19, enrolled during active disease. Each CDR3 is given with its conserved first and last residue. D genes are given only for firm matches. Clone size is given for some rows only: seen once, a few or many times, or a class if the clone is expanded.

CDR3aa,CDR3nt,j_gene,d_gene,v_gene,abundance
CASSVEMTGTDTQYF,TGTGCCAGCAGCGTAGAAATGACAGGCACAGATACGCAGTATTTT,TRBJ2-3,.,TRBV9,.
CATSDWWGDQPQHF,TGTGCCACCAGTGATTGGTGGGGGGATCAGCCCCAGCATTTT,TRBJ1-5,.,TRBV24-1,few
CASSLRTGAETQYF,TGTGCCAGCTCACTAAGGACAGGGGCAGAGACCCAGTACTTC,TRBJ2-5,TRBD1,TRBV18,large
CAISETDSAQYF,TGTGCCATCAGTGAAACTGATTCGGCGCAGTATTTT,TRBJ2-3,.,TRBV10-3,.
CASSWTTTQETQYF,TGTGCCAGCAGCTGGACGACTACACAAGAGACCCAGTACTTC,TRBJ2-5,.,TRBV5-4,.
CASSLEEGTEAFF,TGTGCCAGCAGCCTGGAAGAGGGCACTGAAGCTTTCTTT,TRBJ1-1,.,TRBV7-9,.
CASSDSGTSAGNTIYF,TGTGCCAGCAGCGACTCCGGGACATCGGCGGGAAACACCATATATTTT,TRBJ1-3,.,TRBV7-2,.
CASSPQGTFLGDEQFF,TGTGCCAGCTCACCCCAGGGAACGTTTCTAGGAGATGAGCAGTTCTTC,TRBJ2-1,.,TRBV18,.
CASSEALRSSGSSYEQYF,TGTGCCAGCAGTGAAGCGCTAAGATCGTCGGGTTCTTCCTACGAGCAGTACTTC,TRBJ2-7,.,TRBV6-1,.
CAWSGYLVGQPQHF,TGTGCCTGGAGTGGGTACCTAGTGGGTCAGCCCCAGCATTTT,TRBJ1-5,.,TRBV30,once
CASSQDRGQGEQYF,TGTGCCAGCAGCCAAGACAGGGGGCAAGGCGAGCAGTACTTC,TRBJ2-7,TRBD1,TRBV7-9,.
CASSTRGGTGTGELFF,TGTGCCAGCAGCACCCGGGGGGGGACGGGCACCGGGGAGCTGTTTTTT,TRBJ2-2,TRBD2,TRBV13,.
CAWTRKNSPLHF,TGTGCCTGGACGAGGAAGAATTCACCCCTCCACTTT,TRBJ1-6,.,TRBV30,.
CASSLFFRQETQYF,TGTGCCAGCAGCTTATTCTTCCGTCAAGAGACCCAGTACTTC,TRBJ2-5,.,TRBV11-3,.
CASRRDSETQYF,TGTGCCAGCAGGAGGGACTCCGAGACCCAGTACTTC,TRBJ2-5,.,TRBV6-1,few
CAWKHFASSRETQYF,TGTGCCTGGAAGCATTTCGCATCATCGAGGGAGACCCAGTACTTC,TRBJ2-5,.,TRBV30,.
CASSINALNTEAFF,TGTGCCAGTAGTATAAACGCACTCAACACTGAAGCTTTCTTT,TRBJ1-1,.,TRBV19,.
CASSPGASGSTDTQYF,TGTGCCAGCAGTCCTGGTGCGTCGGGAAGCACAGATACGCAGTATTTT,TRBJ2-3,.,TRBV28,.
CASSFQGAVLIHEQYF,TGTGCCAGCAGTTTTCAGGGGGCCGTTCTCATCCACGAGCAGTACTTC,TRBJ2-7,TRBD1,TRBV27,.
CASSPSDRDYGYTF,TGTGCCAGCTCTCCATCCGACAGGGATTATGGCTACACCTTC,TRBJ1-2,TRBD1,TRBV18,.
CASRGPGQGDEKLFF,TGTGCCAGCAGGGGACCGGGACAGGGGGATGAAAAACTGTTTTTT,TRBJ1-4,TRBD1,TRBV28,.
CASIAPGLTGTGELFF,TGTGCCAGCATCGCACCGGGACTCACGGGCACCGGGGAGCTGTTTTTT,TRBJ2-2,.,TRBV2,.
CATSDPSLGGGNTIYF,TGTGCCACCAGTGACCCTAGCCTGGGAGGCGGAAACACCATATATTTT,TRBJ1-3,.,TRBV24-1,.
CASSLAGITGELFF,TGTGCCAGCAGTTTAGCGGGAATCACCGGGGAGCTGTTTTTT,TRBJ2-2,.,TRBV28,.
CASKLAGGQETQYF,TGTGCCAGCAAATTAGCGGGGGGACAAGAGACCCAGTACTTC,TRBJ2-5,TRBD2,TRBV6-5,once
CASSIGQGNMPQHF,TGTGCCAGTAGCATCGGACAGGGAAATATGCCCCAGCATTTT,TRBJ1-5,TRBD1,TRBV19,.
CASGSGSSYNEQFF,TGTGCCAGCGGTAGCGGGAGCTCCTACAATGAGCAGTTCTTC,TRBJ2-1,TRBD2,TRBV6-6,.
CASGLKLAGGRGADTQYF,TGTGCTAGTGGTTTGAAGCTAGCGGGAGGTCGGGGCGCAGATACGCAGTATTTT,TRBJ2-3,TRBD2,TRBV12-5,.
CSASAPGTSGPWEQFF,TGCAGTGCTAGTGCCCCCGGGACTAGCGGGCCTTGGGAGCAGTTCTTC,TRBJ2-1,TRBD2,TRBV20-1,.
CASSLDKNEQFF,TGTGCCAGCAGCTTAGATAAAAATGAGCAGTTCTTC,TRBJ2-1,.,TRBV7-9,.
CAISVIPGDTIYF,TGTGCCATCAGTGTAATCCCAGGGGACACCATATATTTT,TRBJ1-3,.,TRBV10-3,.
CAISRTGDNQPQHF,TGTGCCATCAGCAGGACAGGGGACAATCAGCCCCAGCATTTT,TRBJ1-5,TRBD1,TRBV10-3,.
CASSHGELAGVYADTQYF,TGCGCCAGCAGCCACGGGGAGCTAGCGGGCGTTTACGCAGATACGCAGTATTTT,TRBJ2-3,TRBD2,TRBV4-1,.
CASSLTGGKTGELFF,TGCGCCAGCAGCTTGACAGGGGGAAAAACCGGGGAGCTGTTTTTT,TRBJ2-2,TRBD1,TRBV5-1,.
CASTEVRVDHEQYF,TGTGCCAGCACTGAAGTGAGGGTGGACCACGAGCAGTACTTC,TRBJ2-7,.,TRBV28,.
CASSLAGDRGNVLTF,TGTGCCAGCAGCTTAGCCGGGGACAGGGGCAACGTCCTGACTTTC,TRBJ2-6,TRBD1,TRBV7-8,.
CASSLFSDFQSYEQYF,TGCGCCAGCAGCTTGTTCAGTGATTTTCAGTCCTACGAGCAGTACTTC,TRBJ2-7,.,TRBV5-1,.
CASSEGTRAGGEKLFF,TGTGCCAGCAGCGAAGGGACCAGGGCCGGAGGGGAAAAACTGTTTTTT,TRBJ1-4,.,TRBV5-5,.
CASTPWDNGGDTQYF,TGTGCCAGCACCCCCTGGGACAACGGTGGAGATACGCAGTATTTT,TRBJ2-3,.,TRBV6-6,.
CASTEGYNEQFF,TGTGCCAGCACGGAGGGCTACAATGAGCAGTTCTTC,TRBJ2-1,.,TRBV2,.
CASSIGQGQETQYF,TGTGCCAGTAGTATAGGGCAGGGCCAAGAGACCCAGTACTTC,TRBJ2-5,.,TRBV19,.
CASSYPRSNSDSSNYGYTF,TGTGCCAGCAGTTACCCACGAAGCAATTCGGACAGCTCAAACTATGGCTACACCTTC,TRBJ1-2,.,TRBV6-2/TRBV6-3,.
CASSLLPDTEAFF,TGCGCCAGCAGCCTCCTTCCGGACACTGAAGCTTTCTTT,TRBJ1-1,.,TRBV4-1,.
CASRLALLGEQFF,TGTGCCAGCAGACTAGCGCTTTTGGGTGAGCAGTTCTTC,TRBJ2-1,TRBD2,TRBV28,.
CASSPPGTGNNEQFF,TGTGCCAGCTCACCGCCCGGGACTGGTAACAATGAGCAGTTCTTC,TRBJ2-1,.,TRBV18,.
CASSRTGGVWEPQHF,TGTGCCAGCAGTAGGACAGGGGGCGTTTGGGAGCCCCAGCATTTT,TRBJ1-5,TRBD1,TRBV28,.
CASSFGHLYEQYF,TGTGCCAGCAGCTTTGGACATCTCTACGAGCAGTACTTC,TRBJ2-7,.,TRBV5-6,.
CSVVRGGPYETQYF,TGCAGCGTCGTCCGCGGGGGCCCTTATGAGACCCAGTACTTC,TRBJ2-5,.,TRBV29-1,once
CASSLQGAPGELFF,TGTGCCAGCAGCTTACAGGGGGCCCCCGGGGAGCTGTTTTTT,TRBJ2-2,TRBD1,TRBV7-8,.
CASSLLGGAGGLNEQFF,TGTGCCAGCAGCTTACTGGGGGGGGCGGGAGGCCTCAATGAGCAGTTCTTC,TRBJ2-1,TRBD2,TRBV7-6,.
CASSELAGGEFF,TGTGCCAGCAGTGAGCTAGCGGGAGGGGAATTCTTC,TRBJ2-1,TRBD2,TRBV6-1,.
CASNTVGGETQYF,TGTGCCAGCAACACGGTGGGGGGGGAGACCCAGTACTTC,TRBJ2-5,TRBD2,TRBV2,.
CASSLGAGFNQPQHF,TGCGCCAGCAGCTTGGGGGCAGGGTTCAATCAGCCCCAGCATTTT,TRBJ1-5,.,TRBV5-1,.
CASRKGLAGSTDTQYF,TGTGCCAGCAGAAAGGGACTAGCGGGATCCACAGATACGCAGTATTTT,TRBJ2-3,TRBD2,TRBV3-1/TRBV3-2,.
CASSAYGQGGEKLFF,TGTGCCAGCAGCGCATACGGACAGGGCGGTGAAAAACTGTTTTTT,TRBJ1-4,TRBD1,TRBV13,medium-sized
CASSEMTEDQPQHF,TGTGCCAGCAGTGAAATGACGGAGGATCAGCCCCAGCATTTT,TRBJ1-5,.,TRBV2,.
CASSPERGGSNEQFF,TGTGCCAGCAGCCCCGAGCGGGGGGGCTCCAATGAGCAGTTCTTC,TRBJ2-1,TRBD2,TRBV11-2,.